The rows below give T cell receptor beta chains drawn from one sample of a study of blood T cell repertoires in COVID-19. Clones were sequenced by immunoSEQ multiplex PCR, and TCRdb holds only the in-frame ones, with some missing. The data hold over 60,000 clones, with roughly three quarters observed a single time. Input material: peripheral blood. All receptors derive from a human donor in a cohort sampled during active COVID-19. Both conserved end residues are part of each CDR3. The D gene is left open where the match is weak. Only part of the rows carry a size: once, few, many, or a class if the clone is expanded.

TRBV19,NA,TRBJ2-7,NA,CASSPFGGDEQYF,TGTGCCAGTAGTCCCTTCGGGGGTGACGAGCAGTACTTC
TRBV27,NA,TRBJ2-7,TRBD2,CASSKGLADYEQYF,TGTGCCAGCAGTAAGGGACTAGCGGACTACGAGCAGTACTTC
TRBV4-2,NA,TRBJ1-1,NA,CASSQDARPEAFF,TGTGCCAGCAGCCAAGATGCGAGGCCTGAAGCTTTCTTT
TRBV9,NA,TRBJ2-3,NA,CASSAKGADSSTDTQYF,TGTGCCAGCAGCGCAAAGGGAGCGGACTCTAGCACAGATACGCAGTATTTT
TRBV30,NA,TRBJ2-1,TRBD2,CAWSVGLAGVNEQFF,TGTGCCTGGAGTGTAGGGCTAGCGGGAGTGAATGAGCAGTTCTTC
TRBV6-5,NA,TRBJ1-1,NA,CVGGAYTEAFF,TGTGTAGGAGGCGCTTACACTGAAGCTTTCTTT
TRBV7-8,NA,TRBJ2-5,TRBD2,CASSRILAGLQETQYF,TGTGCCAGCAGCCGGATACTAGCGGGGCTACAAGAGACCCAGTACTTC
TRBV18,NA,TRBJ2-5,NA,CASSPNWGGETQYF,TGTGCCAGCTCACCTAACTGGGGCGGAGAGACCCAGTACTTC
TRBV4-1,NA,TRBJ2-7,TRBD1,CASSQDGGLGTVDEQYF,TGCGCCAGCAGCCAAGATGGGGGATTGGGGACAGTCGACGAGCAGTACTTC
TRBV19,NA,TRBJ2-7,TRBD1,CASSIGGQGNVYEQYF,TGTGCCAGTAGTATTGGCGGACAGGGAAACGTCTACGAGCAGTACTTC
TRBV19,few,TRBJ2-3,NA,CASSIDFGAGTSDTQYF,TGTGCCAGTAGTATAGATTTTGGGGCAGGGACATCAGATACGCAGTATTTT
TRBV6-6,NA,TRBJ2-7,NA,CASSPTPYEQYF,TGTGCCAGCAGTCCCACACCGTACGAGCAGTACTTC
TRBV28,NA,TRBJ1-1,NA,CASSLGDRGTEAFF,TGTGCCAGCAGCCTTGGAGATAGAGGCACTGAAGCTTTCTTT
TRBV7-9,NA,TRBJ2-1,TRBD2,CASSSAGGNEQFF,TGTGCCAGCAGCTCGGCGGGGGGCAATGAGCAGTTCTTC
TRBV24-1,few,TRBJ2-2,TRBD1,CATSETGDTGELFF,TGTGCCACCAGTGAAACAGGGGACACCGGGGAGCTGTTTTTT
TRBV5-1,few,TRBJ2-2,NA,CASSLDIAGELFF,TGCGCCAGCAGCTTGGATATCGCCGGGGAGCTGTTTTTT
TRBV19,NA,TRBJ2-7,NA,CASSMEGGTYEQYF,TGTGCCAGTAGTATGGAGGGCGGTACCTACGAGCAGTACTTC
TRBV2,NA,TRBJ2-1,NA,CASSESGSSYNEQFF,TGTGCCAGCAGTGAATCCGGGAGCTCCTACAATGAGCAGTTCTTC
TRBV28,NA,TRBJ2-6,TRBD1,CASSLEGQVISGANVLTF,TGTGCCAGCAGCCTGGAGGGACAGGTGATCTCTGGGGCCAACGTCCTGACTTTC
TRBV5-1,NA,TRBJ1-2,NA,CASSTGTTNYGYTF,TGCGCCAGCAGCACCGGGACAACTAACTATGGCTACACCTTC
TRBV5-1,NA,TRBJ2-3,TRBD1,CASSLKTGGGTDTQYF,TGCGCCAGCAGCCTCAAAACAGGGGGCGGCACAGATACGCAGTATTTT
TRBV7-3,NA,TRBJ2-3,NA,CASSLTFSLKDTQYF,TGTGCCAGCAGCTTAACGTTTTCTCTAAAAGATACGCAGTATTTT
TRBV11-1,NA,TRBJ1-2,TRBD1,CASSLGGQGSGYTF,TGTGCCAGCAGCTTGGGAGGACAGGGCAGTGGCTACACCTTC
TRBV5-6,NA,TRBJ1-1,NA,CASSLSVNTEAFF,TGTGCCAGCAGCTTGTCGGTGAACACTGAAGCTTTCTTT
TRBV18,NA,TRBJ2-1,TRBD2,CASSPTSGSNEQFF,TGTGCCAGCTCACCGACTAGCGGGAGCAATGAGCAGTTCTTC
TRBV10-3,NA,TRBJ2-3,NA,CAISEPSSATDTQYF,TGTGCCATCAGTGAGCCATCTAGCGCGACAGATACGCAGTATTTT
TRBV2,NA,TRBJ1-2,NA,CASSERGGALGGYTF,TGTGCCAGCAGCGAGAGAGGAGGGGCCCTAGGGGGCTACACCTTC
TRBV5-1,NA,TRBJ1-2,NA,CASSSRAVPGYGYTF,TGCGCCAGCAGCTCCCGTGCTGTGCCGGGCTATGGCTACACCTTC
TRBV2,NA,TRBJ1-1,TRBD1,CASSERDSYTEAFF,TGTGCCAGCAGTGAAAGGGACAGCTACACTGAAGCTTTCTTT
TRBV6-5,NA,TRBJ1-2,TRBD1,CASSLTGVEGYTF,TGTGCCAGCAGTTTGACAGGGGTGGAAGGCTACACCTTC
TRBV20-1,NA,TRBJ2-1,NA,CSASKGRDLYNEQFF,TGCAGTGCTAGTAAGGGGCGCGACCTCTACAATGAGCAGTTCTTC
TRBV5-6,NA,TRBJ2-7,NA,CASSLTIGRGHSYEQYF,TGTGCCAGCAGCTTGACGATAGGCAGGGGACACTCCTACGAGCAGTACTTC
TRBV28,few,TRBJ1-1,NA,CASSLVLSVEAFF,TGTGCCAGCAGTCTCGTCTTATCGGTGGAGGCTTTCTTT
TRBV28,NA,TRBJ2-3,TRBD1,CASSLTGVSDTQYF,TGTGCCAGCAGTCTGACAGGGGTTTCAGATACGCAGTATTTT
TRBV6-5,NA,TRBJ1-5,NA,CASSYSGGIQPQHF,TGTGCCAGCAGTTACTCGGGGGGAATTCAGCCCCAGCATTTT
TRBV25-1,NA,TRBJ2-2,NA,CASSVLGTSDRSRELFF,TGTGCCAGCAGTGTCCTAGGGACTTCCGATCGGAGCCGGGAGCTGTTTTTT
TRBV6-1,NA,TRBJ1-6,TRBD1,CASSEGTGGWTYNSPLHF,TGTGCCAGCAGTGAAGGGACAGGGGGCTGGACCTATAATTCACCCCTCCACTTT
TRBV3-1/TRBV3-2,NA,TRBJ2-1,TRBD1,CASSSGQGISYNEQFF,TGTGCCAGCAGTTCCGGACAGGGCATATCCTACAATGAGCAGTTCTTC
TRBV28,NA,TRBJ2-2,TRBD2,CASTHREGLGGELFF,TGTGCCAGCACTCACCGGGAGGGCCTTGGCGGGGAGCTGTTTTTT
TRBV4-1,NA,TRBJ1-1,NA,CASSQVPYTEAFF,TGCGCCAGCAGCCAAGTCCCGTACACTGAAGCTTTCTTT
TRBV27,NA,TRBJ1-6,TRBD1,CASSLSGQYNSPLHF,TGTGCCAGCAGTTTATCGGGACAGTATAATTCACCCCTCCACTTT
TRBV5-5,NA,TRBJ1-5,NA,CASSSGQVSNQPQHF,TGTGCCAGCAGCTCGGGACAAGTTAGCAATCAGCCCCAGCATTTT
TRBV21-1,NA,TRBJ2-2,NA,CASSKRQGRTGELFF,TGTGCCAGCAGCAAGAGACAGGGAAGAACCGGGGAGCTGTTTTTT
TRBV28,NA,TRBJ2-1,TRBD1,CASSLLSGQGVNNEQFF,TGTGCCAGCAGTTTATTATCGGGACAGGGGGTTAACAATGAGCAGTTCTTC
TRBV4-1,NA,TRBJ2-1,NA,CASSPLGGSNEQFF,TGCGCCAGCAGCCCGCTTGGCGGAAGCAATGAGCAGTTCTTC
TRBV25-1,NA,TRBJ1-2,NA,CASTGTSLNYGYTF,TGTGCCAGCACCGGGACAAGTCTCAACTATGGCTACACCTTC
TRBV5-1,once,TRBJ2-5,NA,CASSLGLQGGVETQYF,TGCGCCAGCAGCTTGGGCCTTCAAGGGGGGGTCGAGACCCAGTACTTC
TRBV28,NA,TRBJ1-5,NA,CASSLASGYSNQPQHF,TGTGCCAGCAGTTTGGCATCAGGGTATAGCAATCAGCCCCAGCATTTT
TRBV28,NA,TRBJ1-1,NA,CASSDRRGPTEAFF,TGTGCCAGCAGTGACCGTAGGGGCCCCACTGAAGCTTTCTTT
TRBV15,NA,TRBJ2-1,NA,CATSRDRTAVGLNEQFF,TGTGCCACCAGCAGAGATCGGACGGCCGTGGGACTCAATGAGCAGTTCTTC
TRBV5-1,NA,TRBJ2-3,NA,CASSLSGRDTQYF,TGCGCCAGCAGCTTGTCGGGGAGGGATACGCAGTATTTT
TRBV5-8,NA,TRBJ1-6,TRBD1,CASSSGETGVDSPLHF,TGTGCCAGCAGCTCCGGAGAGACAGGGGTGGATTCACCCCTCCACTTT
TRBV6-6,NA,TRBJ2-7,TRBD1,CASQAGGSSYEQYF,TGTGCCAGTCAGGCAGGGGGAAGCTCCTACGAGCAGTACTTC
TRBV2,NA,TRBJ1-1,TRBD1,CASSQQGQGMKPFF,TGTGCCAGCAGTCAACAGGGACAGGGTATGAAACCTTTCTTT
TRBV7-8,NA,TRBJ2-3,NA,CASSLATGADTQYF,TGTGCCAGCAGCTTAGCGACTGGGGCGGATACGCAGTATTTT
TRBV7-6,NA,TRBJ2-5,TRBD1,CASSLGGQGGETQYF,TGTGCCAGCAGCTTAGGGGGACAGGGCGGGGAGACCCAGTACTTC
TRBV27,NA,TRBJ2-7,NA,CASPSAYEQYF,TGTGCCAGCCCTAGCGCGTACGAGCAGTACTTC